Listed below are T cell receptor beta chains from one sample, sequenced in a study of cytomegalovirus exposure and HLA in healthy donors. TCRdb's copy holds only in-frame clones and misses some; the assay was immunoSEQ multiplex PCR. The sample holds approximately 120,000 clones. Sequencing input: PBMCs. Receptor source: a man aged 25-45 years in good health and CMV-seronegative. Each CDR3 is given with its conserved first and last residue.

V	CDR3
TRBV28	CATRTGDFSYEQYF
TRBV19	CASSITGGYNEQFF
TRBV10-3	CAISGSSGETQYF
TRBV4-2	CASSQDAAGGGEGTGELFF
TRBV9	CASTRGGADTQYF
TRBV27	CASSPSSLADTGELFF
TRBV5-1	CASSLEQGTNTEAFF
TRBV11-3	CASSPGLAGVWDNEQFF
TRBV7-9	CASSRRLAESLNEQFF
TRBV27	CASSRQSQDTQYF
TRBV27	CASRRTGITDTQYF
TRBV9	CASSATSGSGTDTQYF
TRBV6-1	CASSERYTDAGQADF
TRBV29-1	CSIGDGYNEQFF
TRBV7-8	CASSARQGILYEQYF
TRBV7-3	CASSSTGTGELFF
TRBV5-1	CASSPDRGRLDGYTF
TRBV11-2	CASSLERTSWDLPYNEQFF
TRBV7-3	CASSQDRNTGELFF
TRBV4-1	CASSQGGRETQYF
TRBV6-1	CASRGTSGSTGELFF
TRBV5-1	CASSLVTADDEQFF
TRBV28	CASRGGLRDSWTGELFF
TRBV30	CAWSGTETSGFYEQYF
TRBV2	CASSNAVSYEQYF
TRBV6-6	CASPPGPGIYEQYF
TRBV21-1	CASSKNARDPGETQYF
TRBV6-6	CASRVAGVGYEQYF
TRBV6-5	CASSYPGLSEQYF
TRBV28	CASSISGGTYEQYF
TRBV27	CASSDRERGGYTF
TRBV27	CASRRDRGTRDQHF
TRBV2	CASSAGRGSAYEQYF
TRBV27	CASSLSSQIMNTEAFF
TRBV18	CASSEQSRTSSYEQYF
TRBV30	CAWSPGAGTDTQYF